A single sample gave rise to the 29 T cell receptor beta chains below, sequenced in a study of shared clonotypes between healthy human individuals. Here immunoSEQ multiplex PCR was the method, and the copy in TCRdb shows in-frame clones only, minus some. The sample has around 2.5 million clones, over 85% seen once; the top ten hold about 0.34%. Material for sequencing was naive CD4+ T cells from PBMCs. Subset noted: CD45RA+ positively selected. These receptors all come from a man younger than 30 in good health. Some clones in this sample may be carry-over from other donors' samples.

In DNA, the CDR3 is TGCGCCAGCAGCTTGAGGTCAGGAACGTCCTACGAGCAGTACTTC. Protein: CASSLRSGTSYEQYF. The rearrangement links TRBV5-1 to TRBJ2-7; no clear D. Trimming removed 1 base at V and 1 base at J, with 12 bases between. The germline gives CDR1 SGHRS, CDR2 YFSETQ. The CDR3 length is 15 residues.

The rearrangement uses TRBV12-5 and TRBJ2-7; D might be TRBD1 (5 bases). V dropped 6 bases and J dropped 5 bases, with 14 bases sitting between them. This CDR3 is built from 13 residues. Germline values: CDR1 LGHNT, CDR2 FRNRAP. CDR3 loop: CASGTDSRHEQYF. The CDR3 nucleotides are TGTGCTAGTGGCACCGACAGCAGGCACGAGCAGTACTTC.

This sequence joins TRBV28 and TRBJ2-2, with 15 bases lining up with TRBD2. Per the germline V gene, CDR1 is MDHEN and CDR2 is SYDVKM. The V gene end was trimmed by 5 bases and the J gene end by 4 bases; junction bases not matched to a gene: 2. The CDR3 is 16 amino acids. The CDR3 here is CASSPGLAGGTGELFF. The CDR3 DNA is TGTGCCAGCAGTCCGGGACTAGCGGGAGGCACCGGGGAGCTGTTTTTT.

V usage is TRBV6-5 and J usage is TRBJ2-1; 11 nucleotides align to TRBD2. This CDR3 is built from 16 residues. V lost 4 bases and J lost 3; bases outside the gene matches: 5. From germline, CDR1 is MNHEY and CDR2 SVGAGI. This CDR3 reads CASSSRLAGNYNEQFF. In DNA form, the CDR3 reads TGTGCCAGCAGTTCTCGACTAGCGGGAAACTACAATGAGCAGTTCTTC.

J is TRBJ2-3 and V is TRBV2; TRBD2 matches at 15 bases. The CDR3 loop spans 16 amino acids. Germline V gene sequence: CDR1 SNHLY, CDR2 FYNNEI. V gave up 5 bases and J gave up 5 bases; unmatched junction bases: 5. The CDR3, as DNA: TGTGCCAGCAGTTATCCGGGACTAGCGGGAGGAGATACGCAGTATTTT. It translates to CASSYPGLAGGDTQYF.

V usage is TRBV7-9 and J usage is TRBJ2-5; D is perhaps TRBD1 (5 bases). The CDR3 runs 14 residues. From germline, CDR1 is SEHNR and CDR2 FQNEAQ (reference sequence). Trimming took off 3 bases at V and 2 bases at J, with 10 bases between the two ends. The DNA for the CDR3 is TGTGCCAGCAGCTTCAAGACAGATCAAGAGACCCAGTACTTC. As protein: CASSFKTDQETQYF.

The chain combines TRBV9 with TRBJ2-2; 8 bases fit TRBD1. Germline V gene data show CDR1 as SGDLS and CDR2 as YYNGEE. There are 17 residues in the CDR3. Losses at the gene ends were 2 bases for V and 7 bases for J; bases not matched to a gene: 13. In DNA, the CDR3 is TGTGCCAGCAGCGTGACGCGCCCAGGGGGCTGGGGCGGGGAGCTGTTTTTT. It specifies CASSVTRPGGWGGELFF.

The chain is built from TRBV28 and TRBJ2-7, with D perhaps matching TRBD1 (5 bases). In germline, CDR1 is MDHEN, CDR2 SYDVKM. V gave up 8 bases and J gave up 7 bases, with 15 bases separating them. The CDR3 is 12 amino acids. DNA for the CDR3: TGTGCCAGCTCCCTGGCCAGGGAAGAGCAGTACTTC. It translates to CASSLAREEQYF.

The chain carries TRBV7-2 and TRBJ2-2; 8 bases are shared with TRBD1. This CDR3 contains 16 residues. Germline V gene lookup returns CDR1 SGHTA and CDR2 FQGNSA. J gave up 1 base and V 5 bases, and 6 bases lay outside the gene matches. CDR3: CASSLKGQGNTGELFF. The CDR3 DNA reads TGTGCCAGCAGCCTCAAAGGACAGGGGAACACCGGGGAGCTGTTTTTT. The entire variable domain, with the rest obtained from reference TRBV7-2 and TRBJ2-2, is as follows: GAGVSQSPSNKVTEKGKDVELRCDPISGHTALYWYRQSLGQGLEFLIYFQGNSAPDKSGLPSDRFSAERTGGSVSTLTIQRTQQEDSAVYLCASSLKGQGNTGELFFGEGSRLTVL.

This clone was detected once. This chain connects TRBV27 to TRBJ2-4; 8 bases match TRBD2. The V segment lost 1 base and the J segment 7 bases; nucleotides outside the gene matches: 6. The CDR3 contains 15 residues. Germline V CDR1 and CDR2: MNHEY, SMNVEV (reference sequence). The CDR3 DNA follows: TGTGCCAGCAGTTTATTCGGACTAGCCTGGAACATTCAGTACTTC. Its translation: CASSLFGLAWNIQYF.

V and J are TRBV21-1 and TRBJ1-3; the table's D call, TRBD1, has no DNA check behind it. TRBV21-1 is a pseudogene locus. CDR3 length: 16 amino acids. CDR3 sequence: CASSKVQGRSGNTIYF. In DNA form, the CDR3 reads TGTGCCAGCAGCAAAGTTCAGGGCAGGTCTGGAAACACCATATATTTT.

With respect to this clone: Distinct nucleotide sequences in the sample also encode this CDR3. The chain uses TRBV18 and TRBJ2-7; D is ambiguous. The length of the CDR3 is 12 residues. Germline assignment: CDR1 KGHSH and CDR2 LQKENI. With 3 bases removed from V and 0 bases from J, the gap between germline ends came to 3 bases. The CDR3 region is CASSPDSYEQYF. The CDR3 DNA follows: TGTGCCAGCTCACCGGACTCCTACGAGCAGTACTTC.

The chain links TRBV19 to TRBJ2-5; 16 bases are shared with TRBD2. Germline V gene lookup returns CDR1 LNHDA and CDR2 SQIVND (reference sequence). CDR3 size: 18 residues. V was clipped by 6 bases and J by 5 bases; unmatched bases: 12. The CDR3 coding sequence is TGTGCCAGTAGCACGGGGACTAGCGGGAGGGCCGGGTACGAGACCCAGTACTTC. Translating it yields CASSTGTSGRAGYETQYF.

V is TRBV18 and J is TRBJ1-1; maybe TRBD1 (5 bases). The CDR3 contains 15 residues. Germline V gene data show CDR1 as KGHSH and CDR2 as LQKENI. Deletions cut 2 bases from V and 5 bases from J, with 15 bases between. The CDR3 bases are TGTGCCAGCTCACCAGCGGCAGGGCTTCGGACTGAAGCTTTCTTT. This gives the protein CASSPAAGLRTEAFF.

This chain joins TRBV6-1 and TRBJ2-1; 10 nucleotides line up with TRBD1. Germline V gene sequence: CDR1 MNHNS, CDR2 SASEGT. The ends lost 5 bases at V and 7 bases at J; junction bases unmatched: 8. This CDR3 spans 15 amino acids. The CDR3 DNA reads TGTGCCAGCAGTCGACAGGGGGCGGCAGGAAATGAGCAGTTCTTC. Its protein product is CASSRQGAAGNEQFF.

The CDR3 loop is CASSSLGRTTNYGYTF. In DNA form, the CDR3 reads TGTGCCAGCAGTTCCCTGGGACGGACTACTAACTATGGCTACACCTTC. The chain couples TRBV28 to TRBJ1-2, with a weak D call TRBD1 (5 bases). Trimming took off 4 bases at V and 0 bases at J, with 15 bases between the two ends. The CDR3 contains 16 residues. Germline-derived CDR1 and CDR2 are MDHEN and SYDVKM.

The rearrangement links TRBV7-8 to TRBJ1-1; D unresolved. The CDR3 sequence is 14 residues long. In germline, CDR1 is SGHVS, CDR2 FQNEAQ. Between the trimmed V and J ends, which lost 2 bases and 4 bases, there was a span of 11 bases. CDR3 region: CASSLLAAATEAFF. The CDR3 DNA reads TGTGCCAGCAGCTTATTGGCAGCGGCCACTGAAGCTTTCTTT. The full variable domain, completed using reference TRBV7-8 and TRBJ1-1, is GAGVSQSPRYKVAKRGQDVALRCDPISGHVSLFWYQQALGQGPEFLTYFQNEAQLDKSGLPSDRFFAERPEGSVSTLKIQRTQQEDSAVYLCASSLLAAATEAFFGQGTRLTVV.

The rearrangement joins TRBV28 to TRBJ1-2, with D possibly TRBD1 on 5 matching bases. Germline CDR1 MDHEN, CDR2 SYDVKM. The length of the CDR3 is 13 residues. Trimming took 6 bases from V and 5 from J, leaving 13 bases between them. CDR3 DNA: TGTGCCAGCAGAACCAATCCAGGGTATGGCTACACCTTC. Its protein is CASRTNPGYGYTF.

The chain uses TRBV28 and TRBJ2-6, with D unclear. Between the trimmed V and J ends, which lost 7 bases and 1 base, there was a span of 11 bases. The length of the CDR3 is 15 residues. Germline V gene sequence: CDR1 MDHEN, CDR2 SYDVKM. The CDR3 is CASTPPGSGANVLTF. The CDR3 DNA reads as TGTGCCAGCACCCCTCCTGGTTCTGGGGCCAACGTCCTGACTTTC.

The V call is TRBV7-3, the J call TRBJ2-3; D might be TRBD1 (6 bases). CDR1 and CDR2 (germline): SGHTA, FQGTGA. There are 12 residues in the CDR3. V was pared by 5 bases and J by 3 bases, with 6 bases between. This CDR3 is CASSRGTDTQYF. The CDR3 nucleotides read TGTGCCAGCAGCAGGGGGACAGATACGCAGTATTTT.

The chain combines TRBV29-1 with TRBJ2-7; possible D gene TRBD1, 5 bases. This CDR3 is built from 13 residues. Germline V lookup: CDR1 SQVTM, CDR2 ANQGSEA. The germline V and J ends were trimmed by 7 bases and 1 base, with 14 bases remaining between them. CDR3 region: CSGQRQGSYEQYF. The CDR3 nucleotides are TGCAGCGGCCAGAGGCAGGGTTCCTACGAGCAGTACTTC.

The CDR3 nucleotides are TGTGCCAGCAGCTTAGGGCAACTGGAGACCCAGTACTTC. Its translation is CASSLGQLETQYF. J is TRBJ2-5 and V is TRBV7-3; D unresolved. Germline lookup yields CDR1 SGHTA and CDR2 FQGTGA. Trimming cost V 2 bases and J 5 bases, with 9 bases left between them. The CDR3 runs to 13 residues.

The rearrangement joins TRBV4-1 to TRBJ1-2, with D perhaps TRBD1 (5 bases). Per germline, CDR1 MGHRA and CDR2 YSYEKL. CDR3 size: 15 residues. V lost 2 bases and J 4 bases, leaving 14 bases between the germline ends. The CDR3 here is CASSQLRGGPYGYTF. In DNA, the CDR3 is TGCGCCAGCAGCCAACTGCGGGGGGGTCCCTATGGCTACACCTTC.

Only a few counts were recorded for this clone. The same CDR3 arises from other DNA sequences in this sample as well. The V gene is TRBV7-9, the J gene TRBJ1-2; no clear D. Germline CDR1 reads SEHNR; CDR2 reads FQNEAQ (reference sequence). This CDR3 contains 13 residues. V gave up 3 bases and J gave up 4 bases, with 9 bases separating them. CDR3 protein: CASSLEGGYGYTF. The CDR3 region has the DNA TGTGCCAGCAGCTTGGAGGGAGGCTATGGCTACACCTTC.

The V call is TRBV5-1, the J call TRBJ1-1; D unresolved. Germline assignment: CDR1 SGHRS and CDR2 YFSETQ. This CDR3 region has 15 residues. V was cut by 1 base and J by 3 bases, with 13 bases left in between. The CDR3 DNA reads as TGCGCCAGCAGCTTGCTATCCCCCCCAGACACTGAAGCTTTCTTT. Its translation: CASSLLSPPDTEAFF.

The V gene is TRBV5-1, the J gene TRBJ2-1; the match to TRBD2 covers 8 bases. V dropped 2 bases and J dropped 2; count of bases not matched to a gene: 3. The CDR3 is made up of 15 amino acids. The germline V gene encodes CDR1 SGHRS and CDR2 YFSETQ. This CDR3 reads CASSLAGATYNEQFF. The CDR3 coding sequence is TGCGCCAGCAGCTTAGCGGGAGCTACCTACAATGAGCAGTTCTTC. Based on the CDR3 plus reference TRBV5-1 and TRBJ2-1, the full variable domain is KAGVTQTPRYLIKTRGQQVTLSCSPISGHRSVSWYQQTPGQGLQFLFEYFSETQRNKGNFPGRFSGRQFSNSRSEMNVSTLELGDSALYLCASSLAGATYNEQFFGPGTRLTVL.

This chain connects TRBV10-3 to TRBJ2-1; D is unclear. The germline gives CDR1 ENHRY, CDR2 SYGVKD. V was clipped by 6 bases and J by 9 bases, with 15 bases between them. The CDR3 loop spans 13 amino acids. As DNA, the CDR3 is TGTGCCATCAGCGGAGTCGGTATCGGTGAGCAGTTCTTC. As protein: CAISGVGIGEQFF.

The chain combines TRBV7-9 with TRBJ1-1, with unresolved D. Germline CDR1 is SEHNR and CDR2 is FQNEAQ (reference sequence). Trimming took off 1 base at V and 5 bases at J, with 20 bases between the two ends. The CDR3 is made up of 17 amino acids. DNA of the CDR3: TGTGCCAGCAGCTTAGGACTGGATAGCATTGGTGTAACTGAAGCTTTCTTT. This codes for CASSLGLDSIGVTEAFF. Based on the CDR3 plus reference TRBV7-9 and TRBJ1-1, the full variable domain is DTGVSQNPRHKITKRGQNVTFRCDPISEHNRLYWYRQTLGQGPEFLTYFQNEAQLEKSRLLSDRFSAERPKGSFSTLEIQRTEQGDSAMYLCASSLGLDSIGVTEAFFGQGTRLTVV.

With regard to this clone: The same CDR3 can be traced to other DNA sequences in this sample. The J gene is TRBJ2-3, the V gene TRBV27; no clear D. The V gene's germline CDR1 is MNHEY and CDR2 SMNVEV (reference sequence). The V and J ends lost 4 bases and 1 base respectively, with 3 bases between them. This CDR3 is built from 12 residues. As DNA, the CDR3 is TGTGCCAGCAGTTCCCGCACAGATACGCAGTATTTT. Its translation is CASSSRTDTQYF.